This TCR beta chain derives from a study of blood T cell repertoires in COVID-19. Germline loops: CDR1 SGHNT, CDR2 YYREEE (reference sequence). The CDR3 extends over 19 amino acids. Trimming took 4 bases from V and 1 from J; bases not matched to a gene: 18. As processed by the authors: The authors estimated nucleated cell counts from reference gene primer amplification. TCRdb's table, derived via immunoSEQ multiplex PCR, lists solely in-frame clones and lacks some. V, J and clone size derive from that table, while D and trimming were established from the DNA sequence. This sample has 150,000 to 170,000 clones, with about 85% found just once.

The genes are TRBV5-4 and TRBJ2-3; 7 nucleotides align to TRBD1. This TCR was sampled from a man in his sixties with COVID-19, enrolled during active disease. Specimen: peripheral blood. Here the CDR3 reads CASSGILTGQSPGTDTQYF. CDR3 bases: TGTGCCAGCAGCGGAATACTGACAGGGCAGTCCCCTGGCACAGATACGCAGTATTTT.